The text below deals with one TCR beta chain. This record comes from a study of STAT5B mutations in CD4+ large granular lymphocyte leukemia. Study-level information: The CDR3 'QG' motif was associated with a particular HLA allele among healthy donors.

Authors' data handling: Productive clonotypes were detectable down to 2.59 x 10-5 frequency. Libraries were prepared by immunoSEQ multiplex PCR; TCRdb keeps only in-frame clonotypes and omits some of them. V, J and clone size are taken as reported in that table, and D and trimming were inferred from the DNA itself. The repertoire has about 35,000 clones, roughly 76% of them found once; the top ten carry approximately 2%. The specimen sequenced was CD4+ T cells from blood buffy coats. This clonotype was sampled from a human donor in good health.

The CDR3 region has the DNA TGTGCCATCAGTGAGTCGACAGGGGTAAACTATGGCTACACCTTC. Translating gives CAISESTGVNYGYTF. J is TRBJ1-2 and V is TRBV10-3; 8 nucleotides match TRBD1. Germline V lookup: CDR1 ENHRY, CDR2 SYGVKD. This CDR3 has 15 residues. V trimming: 0 bases; J trimming: 2 bases; junction bases outside the gene matches: 2.